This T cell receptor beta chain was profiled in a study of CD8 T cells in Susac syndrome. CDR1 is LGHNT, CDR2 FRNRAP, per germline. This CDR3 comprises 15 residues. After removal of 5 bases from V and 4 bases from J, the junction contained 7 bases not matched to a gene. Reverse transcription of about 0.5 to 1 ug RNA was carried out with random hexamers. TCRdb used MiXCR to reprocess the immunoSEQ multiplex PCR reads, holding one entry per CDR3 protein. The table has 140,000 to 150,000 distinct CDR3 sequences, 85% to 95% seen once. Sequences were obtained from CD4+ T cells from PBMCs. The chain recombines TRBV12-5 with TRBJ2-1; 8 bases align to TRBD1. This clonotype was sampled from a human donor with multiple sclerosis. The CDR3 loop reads CASGPDRGVYNEQFF. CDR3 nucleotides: TGTGCTAGTGGTCCCGACAGGGGCGTTTACAATGAGCAGTTCTTC.